The 30 T cell receptor beta chains below all came from one sample that was sequenced in a study of blood T cell repertoires in COVID-19. Produced via immunoSEQ multiplex PCR; TCRdb's table is partial and in-frame only. Of about 100,000 clones in the sample, less than 80% were seen once. The sample consisted of peripheral blood. Every receptor here comes from a man between 65 and 79 years old with active or convalescent COVID-19.

The chain uses TRBV7-3 and TRBJ2-3; D is perhaps TRBD2 (5 bases). The germline CDR1 and CDR2 sequences are SGHTA and FQGTGA. Trimming took 5 bases from V and 0 from J, leaving 12 bases between them. This CDR3 has 15 amino acids. CDR3 sequence (DNA): TGTGCCAGCAGCCCGACCGGGATTAGCACAGATACGCAGTATTTT. It codes for CASSPTGISTDTQYF. The full variable domain, in which reference TRBV7-3 and TRBJ2-3 provide the parts outside the CDR3, is GAGVSQTPSNKVTEKGKYVELRCDPISGHTALYWYRQSLGQGPEFLIYFQGTGAADDSGLPNDRFFAVRPEGSVSTLKIQRTERGDSAVYLCASSPTGISTDTQYFGPGTRLTVL.

CDR3 region: CASSPRDSRNEKLFF. CDR3 DNA: TGTGCCAGTAGCCCGCGGGACAGTCGAAATGAAAAACTGTTTTTT. The J gene is TRBJ1-4, the V gene TRBV19; 7 bases line up with TRBD1. Trimming at V came to 6 bases and at J to 5 bases, leaving 9 bases not matched to a gene. Germline loops: CDR1 LNHDA, CDR2 SQIVND (reference sequence). The CDR3 has 15 residues.

This clone has more than one count but fewer than ten. The gene calls are TRBV4-1 and TRBJ2-1; D gene unclear. Germline V lookup: CDR1 MGHRA, CDR2 YSYEKL. V was pared by 0 bases and J by 3 bases, with 9 bases between. The CDR3 covers 15 residues. Here the CDR3 DNA reads TGCGCCAGCAGCCAAGAGTTTCCCGTCTACAATGAGCAGTTCTTC. Its translation: CASSQEFPVYNEQFF.

The chain joins TRBV4-1 to TRBJ1-4, with D maybe TRBD1 (6 bases). Trimming left V 4 bases short and J 8 bases short, with 17 bases between. The CDR3 totals 15 residues. Germline V gives CDR1 MGHRA, CDR2 YSYEKL. Here the CDR3 reads CASSRREGVGEKLFF. As DNA, the CDR3 is TGCGCCAGCAGCCGTCGAGAGGGGGTCGGAGAAAAACTGTTTTTT.

V and J are TRBV5-4 and TRBJ2-1, with TRBD2 identical over 14 bases. CDR3 size: 15 residues. Germline CDR1 and CDR2: SGHNT and YYREEE (reference sequence). V trimming: 0 bases; J trimming: 9 bases; junction bases outside the gene matches: 2. CDR3 amino acids: CASSLEGLAGVEQFF. The CDR3 nucleotides read TGTGCCAGCAGCTTGGAGGGACTAGCGGGAGTTGAGCAGTTCTTC.

The chain is built from TRBV4-2 and TRBJ1-2; 9 bases align to TRBD1. There are 15 residues in the CDR3. Germline V CDR1 and CDR2: LGHNA, YNFKEQ. V lost 3 bases and J lost 8; bases outside the gene matches: 10. The CDR3 spells CASSQLTGGDRGYTF. The CDR3 bases are TGTGCCAGCAGCCAGTTAACAGGGGGCGATCGAGGCTACACCTTC.

This chain links TRBV6-5 with TRBJ1-4; perhaps TRBD1 as D (5 bases). CDR1 MNHEY and CDR2 SVGAGI come from the germline V gene. This CDR3 contains 12 residues. V was cut by 9 bases and J by 8 bases, with 13 bases left in between. The CDR3: CARGGIWEKLFF. CDR3 nucleotides: TGTGCCAGGGGGGGTATTTGGGAAAAACTGTTTTTT.

V is TRBV5-1 and J is TRBJ2-3; D perhaps matches TRBD2 (6 bases). Looked up from germline, CDR1 is SGHRS and CDR2 is YFSETQ. CDR3 length: 14 residues. Trimming stripped 4 bases from V and 0 bases from J, with 9 bases between. This chain's CDR3 is CASSEGLSTDTQYF. DNA for the CDR3: TGCGCCAGCAGCGAGGGACTGAGCACAGATACGCAGTATTTT. Looking up the rest from reference TRBV5-1 and TRBJ2-3 gives the full variable domain: KAGVTQTPRYLIKTRGQQVTLSCSPISGHRSVSWYQQTPGQGLQFLFEYFSETQRNKGNFPGRFSGRQFSNSRSEMNVSTLELGDSALYLCASSEGLSTDTQYFGPGTRLTVL.

The chain uses TRBV28 and TRBJ1-2; D is uncertain. CDR1 and CDR2 (germline): MDHEN, SYDVKM. There are 13 residues in the CDR3. Trimming cost V 3 bases and J 3 bases, with 8 bases left between them. CDR3 loop: CASSFGGYYGYTF. CDR3 nucleotide sequence: TGTGCCAGCAGTTTCGGCGGATACTATGGCTACACCTTC.

This clone has only one observation. The V and J genes are TRBV15 and TRBJ1-2; D call uncertain. The CDR3 loop spans 15 amino acids. V was clipped by 1 base and J by 2 bases, with 11 bases between them. Germline V lookup: CDR1 LNHNV, CDR2 YYDKDF (reference sequence). The chain's CDR3 is CATSRGHGVNYGYTF. In DNA form, the CDR3 reads TGTGCCACCAGCAGAGGCCACGGAGTAAACTATGGCTACACCTTC.

The chain recombines TRBV29-1 with TRBJ1-4, with D possibly being TRBD1 (5 bases). This CDR3 is 12 amino acids long. Trimming removed 6 bases at V and 7 bases at J, with 12 bases between. CDR1 is SQVTM, CDR2 ANQGSEA, per germline. CDR3 in DNA: TGCAGCGTCAGGGTGGGGGGTGAAAAACTGTTTTTT. This encodes CSVRVGGEKLFF.

The chain carries TRBV20-1 and TRBJ1-2; TRBD1 matches 7 bases. Per germline, CDR1 DFQATT and CDR2 SNEGSKA (reference sequence). The junction had 2 bases not matched to a gene; V was cut back by 3 bases and J by 4 bases. The CDR3 length is 12 residues. Written as DNA, the CDR3 is TGCAGTGCTAGTTCAGGGGGCTATGGCTACACCTTC. Residues: CSASSGGYGYTF.

The chain employs TRBV28 and TRBJ2-1; 10 bases are a match to TRBD2. Germline CDR1 is MDHEN and CDR2 is SYDVKM. The CDR3 sequence is 16 residues long. The J segment lost 4 bases and the V segment lost 5 bases, leaving 8 bases of the junction unmatched. Here the CDR3 DNA reads TGTGCCAGCAGTCCGGCCAGCGGGAGGGCTTACAATGAGCAGTTCTTC. This gives the protein CASSPASGRAYNEQFF.

This clone was seen only once. The chain has TRBV2 and TRBJ1-1; TRBD1 aligns across 9 bases. J lost 1 base, V lost 4 bases, and 7 bases had no gene match. CDR3 length: 16 residues. In germline, CDR1 is SNHLY, CDR2 FYNNEI. The CDR3 sequence: CASSGGQGRGNTEAFF. As DNA, the CDR3 is TGTGCCAGCAGTGGCGGACAGGGGAGGGGGAACACTGAAGCTTTCTTT.

In DNA, the CDR3 is TGTGCCAGCAGCCCTTCCCATAATTCACCCCTCCACTTT. Translation gives CASSPSHNSPLHF. J is TRBJ1-6 and V is TRBV3-1 (or the pseudogene TRBV3-2); D is uncertain. Germline CDR1 LGHDT, CDR2 YNNKEL (reference sequence). V was cut by 4 bases and J by 5 bases, with 6 bases left in between. The CDR3 has 13 amino acids.

The chain combines TRBV4-1 with TRBJ2-5, with 7 bases matching TRBD1. Unmatched junction bases numbered 7, after V lost 1 base and J lost 5 bases. Germline CDR1 MGHRA, CDR2 YSYEKL. The CDR3 has 15 residues. The CDR3 loop reads CASSQGHGTAETQYF. The CDR3 nucleotides read TGCGCCAGCAGCCAAGGCCACGGGACAGCGGAGACCCAGTACTTC.

The chain joins TRBV2 to TRBJ2-5, with 8 bases fitting TRBD2. V shed 10 bases and J 2 bases; nucleotides not matched to a gene: 9. The CDR3 consists of 14 residues. The V gene's germline CDR1 is SNHLY and CDR2 FYNNEI. The CDR3 bases are TGTGCCACCCACAGACTAGCGTTTCAAGAGACCCAGTACTTC. As protein: CATHRLAFQETQYF.

This chain connects TRBV5-1 to TRBJ2-5; weak D call: TRBD2 (5 bases). Between the trimmed V and J ends, which lost 3 bases and 2 bases, there was a span of 11 bases. This CDR3 region has 14 residues. The germline V gene encodes CDR1 SGHRS and CDR2 YFSETQ. Here the CDR3 reads CASSSLRGQETQYF. CDR3 in DNA: TGCGCCAGCAGCTCCCTTCGAGGGCAAGAGACCCAGTACTTC.

V gene TRBV7-9 combines with J gene TRBJ2-1; TRBD2 agrees at 9 bases. V lost 0 bases to trimming and J lost 5 bases; unmatched junction nucleotides: 5. The CDR3 has 16 residues. Germline V gene lookup returns CDR1 SEHNR and CDR2 FQNEAQ (reference sequence). As DNA, the CDR3 is TGTGCCAGCAGCTTAGCGGGCGGGAGGGCCAACAATGAGCAGTTCTTC. This translates into CASSLAGGRANNEQFF. The complete variable domain, with remaining parts taken from reference TRBV7-9 and TRBJ2-1, reads DTGVSQNPRHKITKRGQNVTFRCDPISEHNRLYWYRQTLGQGPEFLTYFQNEAQLEKSRLLSDRFSAERPKGSFSTLEIQRTEQGDSAMYLCASSLAGGRANNEQFFGPGTRLTVL.

This clone has more than one count but fewer than ten. The V call is TRBV10-3, the J call TRBJ2-3; TRBD1 might be the D (6 bases). The V and J ends lost 5 bases and 4 bases respectively, with 19 bases between them. Germline V lookup: CDR1 ENHRY, CDR2 SYGVKD. There are 16 residues in the CDR3. The DNA for the CDR3 is TGTGCCATCAGTTTCTCCGACAGGTCGAAAGCAGATACGCAGTATTTT. It is translated as CAISFSDRSKADTQYF.

The chain uses TRBV6-1 and TRBJ1-1; perhaps TRBD1 as D (5 bases). V lost 2 bases and J lost 0, with 13 bases in between. CDR1 and CDR2 (germline): MNHNS, SASEGT. The CDR3 sequence is 16 residues long. Here the CDR3 DNA reads TGTGCCAGCAGTGAAAGGCCAGGGAAATTGAACACTGAAGCTTTCTTT. It codes for CASSERPGKLNTEAFF.

J is TRBJ2-6 and V is TRBV15; possibly TRBD1 for D (6 bases). V was trimmed by 8 bases and J by 0 bases, leaving 20 bases between them. CDR3 length equals 18 residues. CDR1 is LNHNV, CDR2 YYDKDF, per germline (reference sequence). The CDR3 is CATAGYRAMGSGANVLTF. In DNA form, the CDR3 reads TGTGCCACCGCCGGATACAGGGCAATGGGCTCTGGGGCCAACGTCCTGACTTTC.

The rearrangement uses TRBV6-5 and TRBJ2-3; no clear D gene. Germline CDR1 is MNHEY and CDR2 is SVGAGI. V was trimmed by 0 bases and J by 2 bases, leaving 12 bases between them. The CDR3 spans 16 residues. The CDR3 here is CASSYSSVYPTDTQYF. In DNA, the CDR3 is TGTGCCAGCAGTTACTCGTCAGTTTACCCCACAGATACGCAGTATTTT.

This clone was observed a handful of times. This chain links TRBV5-1 with TRBJ1-1; D gene unclear. Germline V gene sequence: CDR1 SGHRS, CDR2 YFSETQ. This CDR3 has 14 residues. V was trimmed by 0 bases and J by 5 bases, leaving 11 bases between them. The CDR3 here is CASSLALSGTEAFF. DNA of the CDR3: TGCGCCAGCAGCTTGGCCCTATCCGGGACTGAAGCTTTCTTT. The complete variable domain, with remaining parts taken from reference TRBV5-1 and TRBJ1-1, reads KAGVTQTPRYLIKTRGQQVTLSCSPISGHRSVSWYQQTPGQGLQFLFEYFSETQRNKGNFPGRFSGRQFSNSRSEMNVSTLELGDSALYLCASSLALSGTEAFFGQGTRLTVV.

The chain is built from TRBV5-1 and TRBJ2-7; tentatively, D is TRBD1 (6 bases). Germline CDR1 SGHRS, CDR2 YFSETQ. Deletions cut 2 bases from V and 5 bases from J, with 17 bases between. The CDR3 length is 15 residues. Here the CDR3 reads CASSLQGGGFDEQYF. CDR3 in DNA: TGCGCCAGCAGCTTACAGGGTGGGGGATTTGACGAGCAGTACTTC.

The count of this clone is one. The V gene is TRBV5-1, the J gene TRBJ2-5; 7 nucleotides align to TRBD2. With V trimmed by 5 bases and J by 5 bases, 6 bases remained unmatched. Germline assignment: CDR1 SGHRS and CDR2 YFSETQ. CDR3 length: 13 amino acids. The chain's CDR3 is CASSGGSGETQYF. The CDR3 DNA follows: TGCGCCAGCAGTGGCGGGAGTGGGGAGACCCAGTACTTC.

CDR3 DNA sequence: TGCGCCAGCAGCCACTTAAGAGGAAGGACACGGAACACTGAAGCTTTCTTT. Residues: CASSHLRGRTRNTEAFF. The rearrangement joins TRBV4-1 to TRBJ1-1, with a possible D match to TRBD1 (5 bases). Germline CDR1 MGHRA, CDR2 YSYEKL. The CDR3 sequence is 17 residues long. The V end lost 3 bases, the J end lost 1 base, and 18 bases lay between the germline ends.

This chain links TRBV19 with TRBJ1-1; D gene uncertain. The CDR3 is 11 amino acids. CDR1 LNHDA and CDR2 SQIVND come from the germline V gene (reference sequence). Trimming stripped 6 bases from V and 1 base from J, with 3 bases between. The CDR3 nucleotides read TGTGCCAGTAGCGGGAACACTGAAGCTTTCTTT. Amino acids: CASSGNTEAFF.

The CDR3 sequence is CASSYSGLDMNTEAFF. The CDR3 DNA is TGTGCCAGCAGTTACTCCGGTTTGGACATGAACACTGAAGCTTTCTTT. The V call is TRBV6-5, the J call TRBJ1-1; D is perhaps TRBD1 (5 bases). The germline gives CDR1 MNHEY, CDR2 SVGAGI. This CDR3 spans 16 amino acids. Trimming took 0 bases from V and 0 from J, leaving 11 bases between them.

The chain uses TRBV28 and TRBJ1-1; 9 bases agree with TRBD1. The V and J ends lost 6 bases and 1 base, in that order; junction bases with no gene match: 6. Germline loops: CDR1 MDHEN, CDR2 SYDVKM. CDR3 length: 15 amino acids. This CDR3 is CASRVPGQGNTEAFF. CDR3 nucleotides: TGTGCCAGCAGAGTCCCGGGACAGGGGAACACTGAAGCTTTCTTT.